Below are 7 T cell receptor beta chains sequenced from a single sample in a study of T cells after posttransplantation cyclophosphamide. Repertoires were generated with immunoSEQ multiplex PCR, while TCRdb's copy carries only in-frame clones and drops some. The sample holds about 30,000 clones, and no clone turns up only once. Sequencing used PBMCs. Receptor source: an older woman in good health, CMV-negative, and a related stem cell transplant donor.

This clone showed up many times. This sequence joins TRBV6-6 and TRBJ2-3, with D perhaps TRBD1 (6 bases). In germline, CDR1 is MNHNY, CDR2 SVGAGI (reference sequence). This CDR3 spans 15 amino acids. V lost 8 bases and J lost 2, with 17 bases in between. DNA for the CDR3: TGTGCCAGCTACTTAGGGGGTTGGGACACAGATACGCAGTATTTT. Translation: CASYLGGWDTDTQYF.

This clone was recorded a few times. The CDR3 bases are TGTGCCAGCAGCCCCCGGACAGGGGAGTTTAGCACAGATACGCAGTATTTT. It is translated as CASSPRTGEFSTDTQYF. The V and J genes are TRBV9 and TRBJ2-3, with 9 nucleotides matching TRBD1. The CDR3 totals 17 residues. V lost 4 bases, J lost 0 bases, and 9 bases stayed unmatched. CDR1 and CDR2 from the germline V gene are SGDLS and YYNGEE.

This clone was detected many times. The gene calls are TRBV4-3 and TRBJ2-3; the D gene is possibly TRBD1 (6 bases). Germline V gives CDR1 LGHNA, CDR2 YSLEER. V was pared by 1 base and J by 6 bases, with 17 bases between. The length of the CDR3 is 16 residues. CDR3 in amino acids: CASSQGDRTSADTQYF. The CDR3 DNA is TGCGCCAGCAGCCAAGGCGACAGGACCTCGGCTGATACGCAGTATTTT.

The chain is built from TRBV7-3 and TRBJ2-3, with 10 bases fitting TRBD2. The J segment lost 1 base and the V segment lost 3 bases, leaving 13 bases of the junction unmatched. This CDR3 is built from 19 residues. From germline, CDR1 is SGHTA and CDR2 FQGTGA. This CDR3 is CASSFRLGTSERRTDTQYF. In nucleotides, the CDR3 is TGTGCCAGCAGCTTTCGATTAGGGACTAGCGAAAGACGCACAGATACGCAGTATTTT.

This clone was counted between two and nine times. This rearrangement joins TRBV11-3 to TRBJ2-3; D call uncertain. Germline V lookup: CDR1 SGHNT, CDR2 YENEEA. Trimming took off 0 bases at V and 3 bases at J, with 10 bases between the two ends. The CDR3 length is 15 residues. For the CDR3, the DNA is TGTGCCAGCAGCTTAGAGGGCAGAGGAACAGATACGCAGTATTTT. The encoded protein is CASSLEGRGTDTQYF.

At least ten counts were recorded for this clone. The chain employs TRBV11-2 and TRBJ2-7, with D possibly matching TRBD1 (6 bases). This CDR3 contains 12 residues. The V gene lost 5 bases and the J gene lost 4 bases, with 9 bases spanning the gap. Germline V gene sequence: CDR1 SGHAT, CDR2 FQNNGV. This CDR3 reads CASSNGQYEQYF. CDR3 bases: TGTGCCAGCAGCAATGGACAGTACGAGCAGTACTTC.

This clone has ten or more counts. V gene TRBV14 combines with J gene TRBJ2-1; weak D call: TRBD2 (5 bases). Germline V gives CDR1 SGHDN, CDR2 FVKESK. The CDR3 loop spans 13 amino acids. The V end was cut by 4 bases, the J end by 8 bases, with 12 bases between. The CDR3 bases are TGTGCCAGCAGCCCGTTCGCGGGTTATGAGCAGTTCTTC. As protein: CASSPFAGYEQFF. Based on the CDR3 plus reference TRBV14 and TRBJ2-1, the full variable domain is EAGVTQFPSHSVIEKGQTVTLRCDPISGHDNLYWYRRVMGKEIKFLLHFVKESKQDESGMPNNRFLAERTGGTYSTLKVQPAELEDSGVYFCASSPFAGYEQFFGPGTRLTVL.